Shown below are 22 T cell receptor beta chains from a single sample sequenced in a study of cytomegalovirus exposure and HLA in healthy donors. Assay used: immunoSEQ multiplex PCR; TCRdb lists only in-frame clones, some missing. The repertoire holds 90,000 or so clones, approximately 81% seen once, with 20% to 25% in the top ten. The sequenced material came from PBMCs. These receptors were obtained from a young man in good health and CMV-seropositive.

V usage is TRBV28 and J usage is TRBJ2-1; D remains unclear. Germline V gives CDR1 MDHEN, CDR2 SYDVKM. Trimming removed 3 bases at V and 1 base at J, with 7 bases between. The CDR3 has 14 residues. In DNA, the CDR3 is TGTGCCAGCAGTTTTGAGGTATCCTACAATGAGCAGTTCTTC. Translation gives CASSFEVSYNEQFF.

V is TRBV7-3 and J is TRBJ2-1, with 8 bases matching TRBD2. The V and J ends lost 2 bases and 2 bases, in that order; junction bases with no gene match: 2. CDR1 and CDR2 from the germline V gene are SGHTA and FQGTGA. The CDR3 is made up of 15 amino acids. The CDR3 sequence is CASSLGSGTYNEQFF. The CDR3 bases are TGTGCCAGCAGCTTAGGTAGCGGGACCTACAATGAGCAGTTCTTC. The whole variable domain, filled in from reference TRBV7-3 and TRBJ2-1, reads GAGVSQTPSNKVTEKGKYVELRCDPISGHTALYWYRQSLGQGPEFLIYFQGTGAADDSGLPNDRFFAVRPEGSVSTLKIQRTERGDSAVYLCASSLGSGTYNEQFFGPGTRLTVL.

This chain links TRBV28 with TRBJ1-4; D remains unclear. The CDR3 runs 15 residues. The V end lost 4 bases, the J end lost 0 bases, and 9 bases lay between the germline ends. Germline CDR1 reads MDHEN; CDR2 reads SYDVKM. In nucleotides, the CDR3 is TGTGCCAGCAGTTCTTTCGGTTCAACTAATGAAAAACTGTTTTTT. Its protein product is CASSSFGSTNEKLFF.

The count of this clone is one. The chain employs TRBV6-1 and TRBJ2-5; 9 positions match TRBD1. Trimming removed 4 bases from V and 1 base from J; junction bases left unmatched: 4. In germline, CDR1 is MNHNS, CDR2 SASEGT. The CDR3 contains 15 residues. DNA for the CDR3: TGTGCCAGCAGTGTACAGGGGGCGATCCAAGAGACCCAGTACTTC. This encodes CASSVQGAIQETQYF.

The chain links TRBV11-2 to TRBJ2-7; a weak D match, TRBD1 (6 bases). CDR1 is SGHAT and CDR2 is FQNNGV in the germline V gene. This CDR3 region has 15 residues. Trimming took off 1 base at V and 2 bases at J, with 12 bases between the two ends. In DNA form, the CDR3 reads TGTGCCAGCAGCTTAGGCAGGGGCCTACCCTACGAGCAGTACTTC. Translating gives CASSLGRGLPYEQYF. Full variable domain (outside the CDR3, taken from reference TRBV11-2 and TRBJ2-7): EAGVAQSPRYKIIEKRQSVAFWCNPISGHATLYWYQQILGQGPKLLIQFQNNGVVDDSQLPKDRFSAERLKGVDSTLKIQPAKLEDSAVYLCASSLGRGLPYEQYFGPGTRLTVT.

The chain uses TRBV7-8 and TRBJ1-3, with 8 bases aligning to TRBD1. Trimming cost V 5 bases and J 0 bases; bases outside gene matches: 6. The CDR3 spans 16 residues. The germline V gene encodes CDR1 SGHVS and CDR2 FQNEAQ. The CDR3 region is CASSPNTGGSGNTIYF. In DNA, the CDR3 is TGTGCCAGCAGCCCGAATACAGGGGGCTCTGGAAACACCATATATTTT.

This clone has only one observation. The CDR3 nucleotides read TGTGCCAGCAGCTTATCTACGACAGGGCTCGAGGCGCCCCAGCATTTT. This gives the protein CASSLSTTGLEAPQHF. This chain links TRBV5-6 with TRBJ1-5; TRBD1 matches 7 bases. The CDR3 contains 16 residues. Per germline, CDR1 SGHDT and CDR2 YYEEEE. V gave up 2 bases and J gave up 9 bases; unmatched junction bases: 14.

The V and J genes are TRBV5-1 and TRBJ1-1; 9 bases agree with TRBD1. The CDR3 spans 14 residues. V shed 3 bases and J 5 bases; nucleotides not matched to a gene: 5. Germline V lookup: CDR1 SGHRS, CDR2 YFSETQ. The CDR3 reads CASSWTGEGTEAFF. The DNA for the CDR3 is TGCGCCAGCAGCTGGACAGGGGAGGGAACTGAAGCTTTCTTT.

The chain has TRBV6-1 and TRBJ1-5; D not resolved. V lost 8 bases to trimming and J lost 3 bases, with 11 bases between them. The germline CDR1 and CDR2 sequences are MNHNS and SASEGT. The CDR3 runs 13 residues. The CDR3 here is CASRTTHNQPQHF. CDR3 in DNA: TGTGCCAGCCGCACGACTCACAATCAGCCCCAGCATTTT.

V is TRBV11-3 and J is TRBJ2-3, with D possibly TRBD1 on 5 matching bases. Trimming left V 1 base short and J 5 bases short, with 7 bases between. This CDR3 contains 13 residues. Germline V CDR1 and CDR2: SGHNT, YENEEA. The CDR3 nucleotides are TGTGCCAGCAGCTTAGTAAGGGGAGATACGCAGTATTTT. Translated, it gives CASSLVRGDTQYF.

The chain couples TRBV5-1 to TRBJ1-5; 10 bases fit TRBD1. Germline V CDR1 and CDR2: SGHRS, YFSETQ. Trimming took 4 bases from V and 3 from J; bases not matched to a gene: 10. The CDR3 length is 17 residues. The CDR3 DNA is TGCGCCAGCAGCCGGGCGGGACAGGGGACCCCCAATCAGCCCCAGCATTTT. Protein sequence: CASSRAGQGTPNQPQHF.

The chain joins TRBV7-6 to TRBJ2-1, with 8 bases that match TRBD2. The CDR3 extends over 20 amino acids. Germline assignment: CDR1 SGHVS and CDR2 FNYEAQ. V shed 1 base, J shed 1 base, and the junction held 15 bases outside the gene matches. CDR3 sequence reads: CASSLGRTQPTGGSYNEQFF. CDR3 bases: TGTGCCAGCAGCTTAGGCCGTACCCAACCAACGGGAGGGTCCTACAATGAGCAGTTCTTC.

The V and J genes are TRBV2 and TRBJ2-3, with 7 bases fitting TRBD2. The germline CDR1 and CDR2 sequences are SNHLY and FYNNEI. CDR3 length: 14 amino acids. V lost 6 bases, J lost 6 bases, and 9 bases stayed unmatched. CDR3 loop: CASRVQSGIDTQYF. In DNA form, the CDR3 reads TGTGCCAGCAGAGTGCAAAGCGGGATTGATACGCAGTATTTT.

The J gene is TRBJ1-1, the V gene TRBV11-2, with 9 bases identical to TRBD1. The CDR3 runs 14 residues. Germline CDR1 is SGHAT and CDR2 is FQNNGV. Trimming took 8 bases from V and 4 from J; bases not matched to a gene: 8. The DNA of the CDR3 is TGTGCCAGCGGAGAGACAGGGGGTAGCACTGAAGCTTTCTTT. This gives the protein CASGETGGSTEAFF.

The rearrangement links TRBV6-5 to TRBJ2-2, with a weak D call TRBD1 (5 bases). The germline V gene encodes CDR1 MNHEY and CDR2 SVGAGI. Trimming cost V 4 bases and J 5 bases, with 8 bases left between them. This CDR3 has 13 amino acids. CDR3 amino acids: CASSFRETGELFF. The CDR3 nucleotides read TGTGCCAGCAGTTTCAGGGAAACCGGGGAGCTGTTTTTT.

CDR3 in DNA: TGTGCCAGCAGCTTGGGGGCAGGCGGCTACACCTTC. Translated, it gives CASSLGAGGYTF. The V and J genes are TRBV7-9 and TRBJ1-2; D perhaps matches TRBD1 (6 bases). Trimming pared 3 bases from V and 8 bases from J, leaving 10 bases between. The CDR3 has 12 residues. Germline lookup yields CDR1 SEHNR and CDR2 FQNEAQ (reference sequence).

The chain joins TRBV6-9 to TRBJ2-7; 8 positions agree with TRBD2. This CDR3 has 20 residues. Germline lookup yields CDR1 MNHGY and CDR2 SVAAGI. The ends lost 5 bases at V and 0 bases at J; junction bases unmatched: 21. The CDR3 is CASSPSPGGTAASSSYEQYV. The CDR3 bases are TGTGCCAGCAGTCCCTCCCCGGGAGGGACTGCAGCCTCGAGCTCCTACGAGCAGTACGTC.

The chain recombines TRBV5-1 with TRBJ1-2, with 11 bases matching TRBD1. V dropped 3 bases and J dropped 6; count of bases not matched to a gene: 4. From germline, CDR1 is SGHRS and CDR2 YFSETQ. This CDR3 has 14 amino acids. This CDR3 is CASSSPGQGDGYTF. The CDR3, as DNA: TGCGCCAGCAGCTCCCCGGGACAGGGGGATGGCTACACCTTC.

The genes are TRBV5-6 and TRBJ2-2; D remains ambiguous. The germline V gene has CDR1 SGHDT and CDR2 YYEEEE. There are 13 residues in the CDR3. V was clipped by 1 base and J by 4 bases, with 5 bases between them. CDR3 DNA: TGTGCCAGCAGCTTGTGGCTCACCGGGGAGCTGTTTTTT. Protein sequence: CASSLWLTGELFF. The whole variable domain, filled in from reference TRBV5-6 and TRBJ2-2, reads DAGVTQSPTHLIKTRGQQVTLRCSPKSGHDTVSWYQQALGQGPQFIFQYYEEEERQRGNFPDRFSGHQFPNYSSELNVNALLLGDSALYLCASSLWLTGELFFGEGSRLTVL.

The chain combines TRBV28 with TRBJ2-3; D is ambiguous. V was cut by 11 bases and J by 1 base, with 7 bases left in between. CDR1 and CDR2 (germline): MDHEN, SYDVKM. This CDR3 has 11 amino acids. In DNA form, the CDR3 reads TGTGCCCTAGGCGGCACAGATACGCAGTATTTT. Protein: CALGGTDTQYF.

The rearrangement uses TRBV14 and TRBJ2-3; D possibly corresponds to TRBD1 (7 bases). CDR1 is SGHDN, CDR2 FVKESK, per germline. This CDR3 is 19 amino acids long. V lost 7 bases, J lost 2 bases, and 28 bases lay in between. The CDR3: CASTPGQRNPGLDTDTQYF. CDR3 nucleotide sequence: TGTGCCAGCACCCCGGGACAGAGAAACCCGGGACTGGACACAGATACGCAGTATTTT.

The rearrangement uses TRBV9 and TRBJ2-1; possible D gene TRBD2, 5 bases. CDR1 SGDLS and CDR2 YYNGEE come from the germline V gene. This CDR3 comprises 15 residues. V lost 2 bases and J 9 bases, leaving 18 bases between the germline ends. The CDR3 DNA sequence: TGTGCCAGCAGCGTGCCCCCTGCCCCTGAGGGTGAGCAGTTCTTC. Protein: CASSVPPAPEGEQFF. The full variable domain, in which reference TRBV9 and TRBJ2-1 provide the parts outside the CDR3, is DSGVTQTPKHLITATGQRVTLRCSPRSGDLSVYWYQQSLDQGLQFLIQYYNGEERAKGNILERFSAQQFPDLHSELNLSSLELGDSALYFCASSVPPAPEGEQFFGPGTRLTVL.